This is a list of T cell receptor beta chains from one sample in a study of T cells in Graves' hyperthyroidism and ophthalmopathy. MiXCR, run by TCRdb on the multiplex PCR reads, gives a single entry per CDR3 protein. The sample has hundreds of thousands of distinct CDR3 sequences, less than 15% seen once; the top ten hold 10%. Input material: blood. These receptors were collected from a woman between 18 and 29 years old with Graves' hyperthyroidism. The CDR3 runs from the conserved cysteine through the conserved F or W. A D gene is named only where the DNA matches it firmly. Not every row has a clone size; where given, it reads once, few, many or a size class.

j_gene	abundance	v_gene	d_gene	CDR3aa	CDR3nt
TRBJ1-2	many	TRBV20-1	TRBD1	CSARKDRVNYGYTF	TGCAGTGCTAGAAAGGACAGGGTCAACTATGGCTACACCTTC
TRBJ2-2	many	TRBV12-3/TRBV12-4	TRBD1	CASSLGRQGSSSTGELFF	TGTGCCAGCAGTTTAGGTAGACAGGGATCTTCGAGCACCGGGGAGCTGTTTTTT
TRBJ1-1	many	TRBV6-1	-	CATHWRAGTEAFF	TGTGCCACACACTGGAGGGCGGGAACTGAAGCTTTCTTT
TRBJ2-1	few	TRBV30	-	CAWSVKRRQRAWGEQFF	TGTGCCTGGAGTGTAAAGCGTCGTCAGAGGGCTTGGGGTGAGCAGTTCTTC
TRBJ2-5	few	TRBV15	TRBD2	CATRPLAGLGETQYF	TGTGCCACCAGGCCACTAGCGGGCCTGGGGGAGACCCAGTACTTC
TRBJ2-7	few	TRBV7-9	TRBD2	CASSLASTREASYEQYF	TGTGCCAGCAGCTTAGCGTCCACGCGGGAGGCCTCCTACGAGCAGTACTTC
TRBJ2-1	-	TRBV4-1	-	CASSQPATGRKFF	TGCGCCAGCAGCCAACCCGCCACGGGGAGAAAGTTCTTC
TRBJ1-5	many	TRBV24-1	-	CATSVQNEDSNQPQHF	TGTGCCACCAGTGTACAGAACGAGGATAGCAATCAGCCCCAGCATTTT
TRBJ2-7	few	TRBV5-5	-	CASSLGQGIIYEQYF	TGTGCCAGCAGCTTGGGTCAGGGGATCATCTACGAGCAGTACTTC
TRBJ2-1	many	TRBV30	TRBD1	CASSGWTGGFEQFF	TGTGCCTCCTCCGGGTGGACAGGGGGATTTGAGCAGTTCTTC
TRBJ2-3	many	TRBV27	-	CASSPKGNRDTQYF	TGTGCCAGCAGTCCGAAGGGAAATCGAGATACGCAGTATTTT
TRBJ1-1	many	TRBV7-2	-	CASSADLNTEAFF	TGTGCCAGCAGCGCCGACCTGAACACTGAAGCTTTCTTT
TRBJ2-1	-	TRBV2	-	CASSDQNAGAGEQFF	TGTGCCAGCAGTGATCAAAACGCCGGGGCGGGTGAGCAGTTCTTC
TRBJ2-7	many	TRBV27	TRBD2	CASSYGLAGEGEQYF	TGTGCCAGCAGTTACGGACTAGCGGGAGAAGGCGAGCAGTACTTC
TRBJ1-1	many	TRBV18	-	CASSTGYSTEAFF	TGTGCCAGTTCAACAGGGTACAGCACTGAAGCTTTCTTT
TRBJ1-2	few	TRBV27	TRBD1	CASWGQGQGVHGYTF	TGTGCCAGTTGGGGCCAAGGACAGGGAGTGCATGGCTACACCTTC
TRBJ1-2	many	TRBV7-2	-	CASSFTTGVDGYTF	TGTGCCAGCAGCTTCACCACAGGAGTCGATGGCTACACCTTC
TRBJ2-1	-	TRBV2	-	CASVGLFTNNEQFF	TGTGCCAGCGTCGGACTATTTACTAACAATGAGCAGTTCTTC
TRBJ2-7	-	TRBV6-1	-	CASGTAITYEQYF	TGTGCCAGCGGGACGGCAATCACCTACGAGCAGTACTTC
TRBJ2-3	-	TRBV5-1	-	CASSPEANTQYF	TGCGCCAGCAGCCCCGAAGCGAATACGCAGTATTTT
TRBJ1-1	few	TRBV27	-	CASSLPPGLATEAFF	TGTGCCAGCAGCCTGCCCCCAGGGCTGGCCACTGAAGCTTTCTTT
TRBJ2-7	many	TRBV2	TRBD2	CASTEGTSGSDEQYF	TGTGCCAGCACCGAAGGGACTAGCGGGAGCGACGAGCAGTACTTC
TRBJ1-5	many	TRBV7-2	-	CASSLGKGGGQPQHF	TGTGCCAGCAGCTTAGGAAAGGGCGGAGGACAGCCCCAGCATTTT
TRBJ2-1	few	TRBV13	-	CASSGGAEQFF	TGTGCCAGCAGTGGGGGGGCTGAGCAGTTCTTC
TRBJ2-2	-	TRBV29-1	-	CSVDSTGELFF	TGCAGCGTTGATTCTACCGGGGAGCTGTTTTTT
TRBJ1-2	many	TRBV3-1	TRBD1	CASRQTPDRSHGYTF	TGTGCCAGCAGACAGACACCGGACAGGTCGCACGGCTACACCTTC
TRBJ2-5	-	TRBV27	-	CASRPLGGLQETQYF	TGTGCCAGCAGGCCTCTTGGCGGGCTACAAGAGACCCAGTACTTC
TRBJ2-5	many	TRBV12-3/TRBV12-4	TRBD1	CASSDRQGKETQYF	TGTGCCAGCAGTGATAGACAGGGGAAAGAGACCCAGTACTTC
TRBJ1-3	many	TRBV28	TRBD1	CASSLIQGQGANTIYF	TGTGCCAGCAGTTTAATTCAAGGGCAGGGGGCCAACACCATATATTTT
TRBJ2-5	many	TRBV28	TRBD1	CASSLTGQGLETQYF	TGTGCCAGCAGTCTTACGGGACAGGGTCTCGAGACCCAGTACTTC
TRBJ1-1	-	TRBV19	-	CASSPLRGGDTEAFF	TGTGCCAGTAGCCCGTTAAGGGGGGGTGACACTGAAGCTTTCTTT
TRBJ2-7	-	TRBV28	-	CASSWALLREQYF	TGTGCCAGCAGTTGGGCCCTTCTAAGAGAGCAGTACTTC
TRBJ2-1	-	TRBV19	-	CASGHPGSYNEQFF	TGTGCCAGCGGACATCCAGGCTCCTACAATGAGCAGTTCTTC
TRBJ1-6	few	TRBV7-2	-	CASRDVGASSPLHF	TGTGCCAGCAGGGACGTGGGGGCTAGTTCACCCCTCCACTTT
TRBJ2-5	many	TRBV20-1	TRBD2	CSARTGTRFETQYF	TGCAGTGCTAGGACCGGGACTAGATTTGAGACCCAGTACTTC
TRBJ1-4	few	TRBV27	-	CASSLSVPNEKLFF	TGTGCCAGCAGTTTATCAGTGCCCAATGAAAAACTGTTTTTT
TRBJ1-4	-	TRBV12-3/TRBV12-4	TRBD1	CASRKIDRGITNEKLFF	TGTGCCAGCAGGAAAATCGACAGGGGGATAACTAATGAAAAACTGTTTTTT
TRBJ2-2	-	TRBV4-2	-	CASSQPPLGSNTGELFF	TGTGCCAGCAGCCAACCCCCGTTAGGTTCGAACACCGGGGAGCTGTTTTTT
TRBJ2-5	many	TRBV11-2	-	CASSHRKTQYF	TGTGCCAGCAGCCATCGGAAGACCCAGTACTTC
TRBJ1-5	-	TRBV3-1	-	CASSQPMRQPQHF	TGTGCCAGCAGCCAACCCATGAGGCAGCCCCAGCATTTT
TRBJ1-6	many	TRBV10-3	-	CATMGSEGSFNSPLHF	TGTGCCACGATGGGGTCGGAGGGAAGTTTTAATTCACCCCTCCACTTT
TRBJ1-2	few	TRBV6-1	TRBD1	CAGGTGAGGYTF	TGTGCCGGGGGGACAGGGGCCGGCGGCTACACCTTC
TRBJ1-1	few	TRBV24-1	TRBD1	CATSDLDRGGAFF	TGTGCCACCAGTGATTTGGACAGGGGAGGAGCTTTCTTT
TRBJ2-1	many	TRBV18	-	CASSPSAPGEGPNEQFF	TGTGCCAGCTCACCAAGCGCCCCGGGGGAAGGCCCCAATGAGCAGTTCTTC
TRBJ2-7	many	TRBV2	TRBD1	CASQRVQGSYEQYF	TGTGCCAGCCAGAGGGTACAGGGGTCGTACGAGCAGTACTTC